These 8 T cell receptor beta chains originate from one sample sequenced in a study of blood T cell repertoires in COVID-19 (dated by TCRdb to 2018 to 2021). Receptors were amplified or captured by the immunoSEQ multiplex PCR assay. This is the immuneACCESS table as TCRdb keeps it, with only in-frame sequences that have V and J called. A part of the clones is gone; compared with another copy, unresolved V genes explain less than half, and the rest is unexplained. Here the sample has 300,000 to 400,000 clones; about 90% occur a single time. The top ten hold roughly 6% of the sample. The source material was peripheral blood. All receptors derive from a woman aged 45-65 years with COVID-19, enrolled during active disease.

This clone came up once. The chain couples TRBV5-4 to TRBJ2-1; 11 bases fit TRBD1. The germline CDR1 and CDR2 sequences are SGHNT and YYREEE (reference sequence). The CDR3 totals 19 residues. J was trimmed by 10 bases and V by 3 bases; bases with no gene match: 21. CDR3 DNA sequence: TGTGCCAGCAGCTCTCTCCCGGGCCGCCGGGACAGGGGGGCAGGGGAGCAGTTCTTC. Its translation is CASSSLPGRRDRGAGEQFF. Combining the CDR3 with reference TRBV5-4 and TRBJ2-1 gives the whole variable domain ETGVTQSPTHLIKTRGQQVTLRCSSQSGHNTVSWYQQALGQGPQFIFQYYREEENGRGNFPPRFSGLQFPNYSSELNVNALELDDSALYLCASSSLPGRRDRGAGEQFFGPGTRLTVL.

This sequence joins TRBV18 and TRBJ2-3; 9 positions match TRBD1. In germline, CDR1 is KGHSH, CDR2 LQKENI. The CDR3 is made up of 18 amino acids. The trim removed 3 bases at V and 4 bases at J, leaving 14 bases unmatched. DNA for the CDR3: TGTGCCAGCTCACCCAGGACAGGGGACCCTTCCGCGGCAGATACGCAGTATTTT. It is translated as CASSPRTGDPSAADTQYF.

The V call is TRBV3-1 (or the pseudogene TRBV3-2), the J call TRBJ1-1, with 9 bases lining up with TRBD1. Germline V CDR1 and CDR2: LGHDT, YNNKEL (reference sequence). Trimming removed 1 base from V and 4 bases from J; junction bases left unmatched: 4. The CDR3 has 15 amino acids. The DNA of the CDR3 is TGTGCCAGCAGCCAAGGACAGGGGGAGGGCACTGAAGCTTTCTTT. Amino acid sequence: CASSQGQGEGTEAFF.

The chain has TRBV11-2 and TRBJ1-2; 10 bases align to TRBD1. The CDR3 spans 17 residues. Germline V lookup: CDR1 SGHAT, CDR2 FQNNGV. V shed 5 bases and J 6 bases; nucleotides not matched to a gene: 15. CDR3 region: CASSPVEGTGELDGYTF. CDR3 bases: TGTGCCAGCAGCCCAGTGGAAGGGACAGGGGAATTAGATGGCTACACCTTC.

The chain uses TRBV5-4 and TRBJ2-2; D is uncertain. Germline values: CDR1 SGHNT, CDR2 YYREEE (reference sequence). The CDR3 runs to 13 residues. Between the trimmed V and J ends, which lost 2 bases and 6 bases, there was a span of 8 bases. CDR3 nucleotides: TGTGCCAGCAGCTTTAAGCGTTCCGGGGAGCTGTTTTTT. As protein: CASSFKRSGELFF. Complete variable domain (other parts from reference TRBV5-4 and TRBJ2-2): ETGVTQSPTHLIKTRGQQVTLRCSSQSGHNTVSWYQQALGQGPQFIFQYYREEENGRGNFPPRFSGLQFPNYSSELNVNALELDDSALYLCASSFKRSGELFFGEGSRLTVL.

The chain couples TRBV20-1 to TRBJ2-7, with D perhaps matching TRBD2 (6 bases). Germline CDR1 and CDR2: DFQATT and SNEGSKA (reference sequence). The CDR3 extends over 14 amino acids. The V end was cut by 3 bases, the J end by 4 bases, with 16 bases between. CDR3 protein: CSASPGLFIYEQYF. In nucleotides, the CDR3 is TGCAGTGCTAGTCCGGGACTTTTCATATACGAGCAGTACTTC.

This chain links TRBV7-2 with TRBJ2-1; D not resolved. The CDR3 contains 13 residues. CDR1 SGHTA and CDR2 FQGNSA come from the germline V gene. The V end was cut by 3 bases, the J end by 3 bases, with 6 bases between. This chain's CDR3 is CASSFNGYNEQFF. CDR3 in DNA: TGTGCCAGCAGCTTTAACGGCTACAATGAGCAGTTCTTC.

The gene calls are TRBV19 and TRBJ2-7; perhaps TRBD1 as D (6 bases). Trimming left V 5 bases short and J 5 bases short, with 34 bases between. This CDR3 is built from 20 residues. The germline CDR1 and CDR2 sequences are LNHDA and SQIVND (reference sequence). The CDR3 region has the DNA TGTGCCAGTAGTCCAATCGACCGGGACAAGTCTACCTCGCTCGGGGACGAGCAGTACTTC. This codes for CASSPIDRDKSTSLGDEQYF.